The 8 T cell receptor beta chains below were found in one sample sequenced in a study of blood T cell repertoires in COVID-19. Produced via immunoSEQ multiplex PCR; TCRdb's table is partial and in-frame only. Of 150,000 or so clones listed, 70% to 90% are singletons. The sequenced sample was peripheral blood. Receptors were obtained from a man in his fifties or sixties with active or convalescent COVID-19.

V is TRBV4-3 and J is TRBJ2-1; unclear D gene. This CDR3 is built from 14 residues. V lost 0 bases to trimming and J lost 6 bases, with 9 bases between them. In germline, CDR1 is LGHNA, CDR2 YSLEER. CDR3 DNA sequence: TGCGCCAGCAGCCAAGATCAGGTAGTCAATGAGCAGTTCTTC. Its translation: CASSQDQVVNEQFF.

This clone has only one observation. The rearrangement links TRBV7-3 to TRBJ2-1, with a tentative D call TRBD1 (5 bases). Trimming removed 4 bases from V and 8 bases from J, with 21 bases in between. Looked up from germline, CDR1 is SGHTA and CDR2 is FQGTGA. The CDR3 is 16 amino acids. CDR3 DNA: TGTGCCAGCAGCTCTCGTGGGCAGGGTTCTTTAGATGAGCAGTTCTTC. Amino acids: CASSSRGQGSLDEQFF.

The chain combines TRBV30 with TRBJ1-2; no firm D call. Trimming removed 0 bases from V and 7 bases from J, with 24 bases in between. CDR1 and CDR2 (germline): GTSNPN, SVGIG (reference sequence). The CDR3 is 17 residues long. The DNA for the CDR3 is TGTGCCTGGAGTGTAAATTCCCGGGGAGCCCGAGCTCGTGGCTACACCTTC. Its protein is CAWSVNSRGARARGYTF.

The CDR3 sequence is CASSLLFTSSYNEQFF. The CDR3 DNA reads as TGTGCCAGCAGCCTGCTATTTACCTCCTCCTACAATGAGCAGTTCTTC. The chain combines TRBV3-1 (or the pseudogene TRBV3-2) with TRBJ2-1; D remains unclear. Germline CDR1 and CDR2: LGHDT and YNNKEL (reference sequence). V shed 4 bases and J shed 0 bases, with 13 bases lying between them. The CDR3 totals 16 residues.

The J gene is TRBJ2-1, the V gene TRBV21-1; the tabulated D call, TRBD2, remains unverified against the DNA. TRBV21-1 is a recognized pseudogene. This CDR3 spans 16 amino acids. The CDR3 is CASSYNSGLAYNEQFF. The CDR3, as DNA: TGTGCCAGCAGCTATAACTCCGGACTAGCGTACAATGAGCAGTTCTTC.

The rearrangement links TRBV7-2 to TRBJ2-1; D remains ambiguous. V shed 0 bases and J shed 6 bases, with 6 bases lying between them. This CDR3 spans 13 amino acids. Germline V gene data show CDR1 as SGHTA and CDR2 as FQGNSA. CDR3 protein: CASSLARANEQFF. For the CDR3, the DNA is TGTGCCAGCAGCTTAGCGCGAGCCAATGAGCAGTTCTTC.

This sequence joins TRBV5-5 and TRBJ2-1; 7 bases are a match to TRBD1. The CDR3 sequence is 14 residues long. Germline CDR1 is SGHKS and CDR2 is YYEKEE (reference sequence). V was pared by 2 bases and J by 9 bases, with 8 bases of the junction left unmatched. The CDR3 coding sequence is TGTGCCAGCAGCTTCGACAGGGTCCCCGGTGAGCAGTTCTTC. It yields the protein CASSFDRVPGEQFF.

The chain uses TRBV27 and TRBJ1-1; D not certain. The germline gives CDR1 MNHEY, CDR2 SMNVEV (reference sequence). The V end lost 2 bases, the J end lost 0 bases, and 7 bases lay between the germline ends. This CDR3 has 14 residues. This chain's CDR3 is CASSLAQLNTEAFF. The CDR3 nucleotides read TGTGCCAGCAGTTTAGCACAGTTGAACACTGAAGCTTTCTTT.